Many counts were recorded for the clone carrying this T cell receptor (beta chain). The antigen is unknown. These data belong to a study of identical twins. Broader study findings: Where beta out-of-frame sequences were concerned, excess twin sharing was weaker.

This CDR3 has 14 residues. Germline V gene data show CDR1 as LGHDT and CDR2 as YNNKEL (reference sequence). The ends were cut back, 0 bases at V and 5 bases at J, with 10 bases in the middle. In TCRdb, the 5' RACE reads were re-called with MiXCR into one record per CDR3 protein. The table has some 560,000 distinct CDR3 sequences, 9% to 10% seen once. These data were likewise used in another study, on yellow fever vaccine responses in identical twins. That source reports: As reported, the vaccine T cell response of twins seemed partly convergent and partly personalized.

The chain employs TRBV3-1 and TRBJ2-5; D unresolved. The origin of this receptor is a young woman in good health. The sample consisted of PBMCs. The CDR3: CASSQEVAVETQYF. DNA for the CDR3: TGTGCCAGCAGCCAAGAGGTAGCTGTCGAGACCCAGTACTTC.